The 6 T cell receptor beta chains in this list originate from one sample, sequenced in a study of cytomegalovirus exposure and HLA in healthy donors. Only in-frame clones appear in the TCRdb table, and some are missing; sequencing was by immunoSEQ multiplex PCR. Among approximately 240,000 clones listed, approximately 90% were seen once. Specimen: PBMCs. The source is a young woman in good health and CMV-seronegative.

The CDR3 DNA follows: TGTGCCAGCAGTTTTGGAGTAAGCTATGAGAACACTGAAGCTTTCTTT. Encoded protein: CASSFGVSYENTEAFF. This chain joins TRBV6-6 and TRBJ1-1; D gene uncertain. Germline V gene sequence: CDR1 MNHNY, CDR2 SVGAGI (reference sequence). V lost 4 bases to trimming and J lost 1 base, with 16 bases between them. The CDR3 is 16 amino acids.

The chain carries TRBV6-1 and TRBJ2-4; 7 bases map to TRBD1. J lost 11 bases, V lost 1 base, and 5 bases had no gene match. The CDR3 contains 13 residues. In germline, CDR1 is MNHNS, CDR2 SASEGT. The CDR3 protein is CASSEERDSVQYF. The CDR3 nucleotides are TGTGCCAGCAGTGAAGAACGGGACAGCGTTCAGTACTTC.

V is TRBV28 and J is TRBJ1-1; no clear D gene. The germline gives CDR1 MDHEN, CDR2 SYDVKM. V lost 8 bases to trimming and J lost 1 base, with 5 bases between them. The CDR3 totals 11 residues. In DNA form, the CDR3 reads TGTGCCAGCTTACAGAACACTGAAGCTTTCTTT. Translation: CASLQNTEAFF.

V usage is TRBV6-1 and J usage is TRBJ2-7; 7 bases map to TRBD2. In germline, CDR1 is MNHNS, CDR2 SASEGT. This CDR3 is built from 14 residues. The V and J ends lost 1 base and 3 bases, in that order; junction bases with no gene match: 3. This CDR3 is CASSEGGLFYEQYF. DNA of the CDR3: TGTGCCAGCAGTGAAGGGGGACTATTCTACGAGCAGTACTTC.

This sequence joins TRBV6-1 and TRBJ1-2, with a weak D call TRBD1 (6 bases). V gave up 5 bases and J gave up 6 bases, with 16 bases separating them. The CDR3 extends over 14 amino acids. CDR1 and CDR2 (germline): MNHNS, SASEGT. The CDR3 loop reads CASSPLSGDNGYTF. The CDR3 bases are TGTGCCAGCAGTCCCCTATCAGGGGACAATGGCTACACCTTC.

Here the CDR3 DNA reads TGTGCCAGCAGTGAATATGGGGGGAGCACAGATACGCAGTATTTT. Its protein is CASSEYGGSTDTQYF. V gene TRBV2 combines with J gene TRBJ2-3, with D perhaps matching TRBD2 (6 bases). The CDR3 contains 15 residues. V was clipped by 2 bases and J by 0 bases, with 9 bases between them. Germline V lookup: CDR1 SNHLY, CDR2 FYNNEI.